This entry lists 7 T cell receptor beta chains sequenced from one sample in a study of T cells in localized non-small cell lung cancer. Assay: immunoSEQ multiplex PCR; the TCRdb copy retains only in-frame clones and omits some. The sample holds tens of thousands of clones, 88% seen once. Specimen: peripheral blood, collected before any cancer treatment. These receptors were taken from a female donor of 60 years or more with stage I squamous cell lung carcinoma.

The rearrangement links TRBV10-1 to TRBJ2-1, with 10 bases lining up with TRBD2. Unmatched junction bases numbered 7, after V lost 5 bases and J lost 9 bases. Germline V gene lookup returns CDR1 WNHNN and CDR2 SYGVQD (reference sequence). The CDR3 has 14 residues. The CDR3 spells CASSQREGLGEQFF. The CDR3 bases are TGCGCCAGCAGTCAGCGGGAGGGCCTCGGTGAGCAGTTCTTC.

The chain employs TRBV7-2 and TRBJ2-1; 8 bases align to TRBD2. V was clipped by 1 base and J by 5 bases; unmatched bases: 4. Germline CDR1 and CDR2: SGHTA and FQGNSA. The length of the CDR3 is 15 residues. The chain's CDR3 is CASSLGTSPDNEQFF. The CDR3, as DNA: TGTGCCAGCAGCTTAGGGACTAGCCCTGACAATGAGCAGTTCTTC.

This rearrangement joins TRBV19 to TRBJ2-3; 8 bases map to TRBD1. From germline, CDR1 is LNHDA and CDR2 SQIVND (reference sequence). This CDR3 spans 14 amino acids. J lost 1 base, V lost 8 bases, and 5 bases had no gene match. The CDR3 loop reads CASLPGGRTDTQYF. Here the CDR3 DNA reads TGTGCCAGTCTGCCAGGGGGCCGCACAGATACGCAGTATTTT. Variable domain in full (rest from reference TRBV19 and TRBJ2-3): DGGITQSPKYLFRKEGQNVTLSCEQNLNHDAMYWYRQDPGQGLRLIYYSQIVNDFQKGDIAEGYSVSREKKESFPLTVTSAQKNPTAFYLCASLPGGRTDTQYFGPGTRLTVL.

The chain is built from TRBV5-1 and TRBJ2-7; 9 nucleotides line up with TRBD2. The CDR3 is made up of 15 amino acids. The junction had 7 bases not matched to a gene; V was cut back by 2 bases and J by 4 bases. CDR1 and CDR2 (germline): SGHRS, YFSETQ. CDR3: CASSFEVAGEYEQYF. The CDR3 region has the DNA TGCGCCAGCAGCTTCGAGGTAGCGGGAGAGTACGAGCAGTACTTC.

This chain links TRBV14 with TRBJ1-2, with D tentatively TRBD1 (6 bases). In germline, CDR1 is SGHDN, CDR2 FVKESK. This CDR3 comprises 16 residues. Trimming removed 1 base at V and 3 bases at J, with 15 bases between. CDR3 nucleotide sequence: TGTGCCAGCAGCCAAGGGACAGCCCTGTGGGACTATGGCTACACCTTC. As protein: CASSQGTALWDYGYTF. The full variable domain, its missing parts supplied by reference TRBV14 and TRBJ1-2, is EAGVTQFPSHSVIEKGQTVTLRCDPISGHDNLYWYRRVMGKEIKFLLHFVKESKQDESGMPNNRFLAERTGGTYSTLKVQPAELEDSGVYFCASSQGTALWDYGYTFGSGTRLTVV.

The CDR3 loop reads CASQRESVYNEQFF. CDR3 DNA sequence: TGTGCCTCCCAGCGGGAGTCCGTCTACAATGAGCAGTTCTTC. The chain links TRBV6-1 to TRBJ2-1; 8 bases line up with TRBD2. The V gene's germline CDR1 is MNHNS and CDR2 SASEGT. This CDR3 has 14 residues. J gave up 3 bases and V 11 bases, and 9 bases lay outside the gene matches.

The chain uses TRBV6-1 and TRBJ2-1; D gene uncertain. The V end was cut by 0 bases, the J end by 2 bases, with 8 bases between. The germline V gene has CDR1 MNHNS and CDR2 SASEGT. This CDR3 comprises 15 residues. CDR3 coding DNA: TGTGCCAGCAGTGAAGCGAACACCGCCTACAATGAGCAGTTCTTC. It codes for CASSEANTAYNEQFF.